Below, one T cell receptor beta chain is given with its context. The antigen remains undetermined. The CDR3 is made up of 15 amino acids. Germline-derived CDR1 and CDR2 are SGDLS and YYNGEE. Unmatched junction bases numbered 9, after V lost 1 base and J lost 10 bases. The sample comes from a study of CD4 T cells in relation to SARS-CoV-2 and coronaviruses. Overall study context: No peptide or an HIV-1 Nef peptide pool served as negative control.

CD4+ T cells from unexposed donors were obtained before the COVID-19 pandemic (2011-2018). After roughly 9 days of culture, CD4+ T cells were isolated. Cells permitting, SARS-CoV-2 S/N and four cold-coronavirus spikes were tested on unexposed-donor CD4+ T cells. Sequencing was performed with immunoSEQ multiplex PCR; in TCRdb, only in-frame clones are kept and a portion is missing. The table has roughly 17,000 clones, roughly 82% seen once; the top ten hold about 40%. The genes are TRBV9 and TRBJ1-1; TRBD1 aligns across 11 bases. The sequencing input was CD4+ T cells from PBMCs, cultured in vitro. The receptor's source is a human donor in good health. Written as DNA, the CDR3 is TGTGCCAGCAGCGTACGGACAGGGGGCGCATCAGGAGCTTTCTTT. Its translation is CASSVRTGGASGAFF. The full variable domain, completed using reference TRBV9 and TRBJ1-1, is DSGVTQTPKHLITATGQRVTLRCSPRSGDLSVYWYQQSLDQGLQFLIQYYNGEERAKGNILERFSAQQFPDLHSELNLSSLELGDSALYFCASSVRTGGASGAFFGQGTRLTVV.